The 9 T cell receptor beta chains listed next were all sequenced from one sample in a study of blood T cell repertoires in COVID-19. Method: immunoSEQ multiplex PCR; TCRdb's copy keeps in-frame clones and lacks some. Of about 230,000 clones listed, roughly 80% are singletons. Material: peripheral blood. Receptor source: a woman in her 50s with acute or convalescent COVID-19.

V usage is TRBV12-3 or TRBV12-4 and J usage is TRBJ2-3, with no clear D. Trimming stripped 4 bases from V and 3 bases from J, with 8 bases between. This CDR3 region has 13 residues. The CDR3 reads CASSWIGTDTQYF. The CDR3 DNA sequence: TGTGCCAGCAGTTGGATCGGGACAGATACGCAGTATTTT.

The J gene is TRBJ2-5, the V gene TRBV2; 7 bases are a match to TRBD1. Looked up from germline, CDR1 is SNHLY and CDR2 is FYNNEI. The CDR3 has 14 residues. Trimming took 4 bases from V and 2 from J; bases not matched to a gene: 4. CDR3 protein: CASSGSTGQETQYF. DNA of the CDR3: TGTGCCAGCAGTGGATCGACAGGGCAAGAGACCCAGTACTTC.

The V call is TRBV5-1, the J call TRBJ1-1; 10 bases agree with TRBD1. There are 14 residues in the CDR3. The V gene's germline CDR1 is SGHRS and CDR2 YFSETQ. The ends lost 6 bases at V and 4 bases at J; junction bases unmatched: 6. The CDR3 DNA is TGCGCCAGCACCCAGACAGGGGGCGGCACTGAAGCTTTCTTT. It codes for CASTQTGGGTEAFF.

The DNA of the CDR3 is TGTGCCAGCAGCTTAGAGGGGATTACCTCCTACGAGCAGTACTTC. Translated, it gives CASSLEGITSYEQYF. The chain links TRBV7-2 to TRBJ2-7; D is possibly TRBD1 (5 bases). The CDR3 covers 15 residues. Germline loops: CDR1 SGHTA, CDR2 FQGNSA. V was trimmed by 1 base and J by 0 bases, leaving 10 bases between them.

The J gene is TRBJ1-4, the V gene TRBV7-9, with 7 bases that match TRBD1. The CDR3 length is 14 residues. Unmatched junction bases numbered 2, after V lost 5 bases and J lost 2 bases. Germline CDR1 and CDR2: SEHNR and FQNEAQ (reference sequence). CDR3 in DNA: TGTGCCAGCAGCCCGGGACAGACTAATGAAAAACTGTTTTTT. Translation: CASSPGQTNEKLFF.

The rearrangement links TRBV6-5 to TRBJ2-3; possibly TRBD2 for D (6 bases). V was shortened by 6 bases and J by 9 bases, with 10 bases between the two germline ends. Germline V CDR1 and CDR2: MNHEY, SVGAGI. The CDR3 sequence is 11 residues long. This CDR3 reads CASRRLGTQYF. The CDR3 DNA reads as TGTGCCAGCAGAAGACTAGGGACGCAGTATTTT.

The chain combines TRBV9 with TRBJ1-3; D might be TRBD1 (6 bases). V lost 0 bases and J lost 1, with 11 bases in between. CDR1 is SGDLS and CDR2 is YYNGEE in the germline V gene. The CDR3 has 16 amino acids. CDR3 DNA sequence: TGTGCCAGCAGCGTAGATAGCAGGGGATCTGGAAACACCATATATTTT. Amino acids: CASSVDSRGSGNTIYF. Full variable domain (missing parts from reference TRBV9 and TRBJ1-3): DSGVTQTPKHLITATGQRVTLRCSPRSGDLSVYWYQQSLDQGLQFLIQYYNGEERAKGNILERFSAQQFPDLHSELNLSSLELGDSALYFCASSVDSRGSGNTIYFGEGSWLTVV.

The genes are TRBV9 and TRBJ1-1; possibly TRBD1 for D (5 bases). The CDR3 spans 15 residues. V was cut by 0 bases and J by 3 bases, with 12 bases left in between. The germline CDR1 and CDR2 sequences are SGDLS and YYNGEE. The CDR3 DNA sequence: TGTGCCAGCAGCGTAGGGGACGGAGGGTACACTGAAGCTTTCTTT. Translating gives CASSVGDGGYTEAFF.

The chain's CDR3 is CASSLMRTGELFF. The CDR3 DNA reads TGTGCCAGCAGCTTGATGCGTACCGGGGAGCTGTTTTTT. This sequence joins TRBV5-6 and TRBJ2-2; D ambiguous. Per the germline V gene, CDR1 is SGHDT and CDR2 is YYEEEE. The CDR3 is 13 amino acids. The V end was cut by 1 base, the J end by 5 bases, with 6 bases between.